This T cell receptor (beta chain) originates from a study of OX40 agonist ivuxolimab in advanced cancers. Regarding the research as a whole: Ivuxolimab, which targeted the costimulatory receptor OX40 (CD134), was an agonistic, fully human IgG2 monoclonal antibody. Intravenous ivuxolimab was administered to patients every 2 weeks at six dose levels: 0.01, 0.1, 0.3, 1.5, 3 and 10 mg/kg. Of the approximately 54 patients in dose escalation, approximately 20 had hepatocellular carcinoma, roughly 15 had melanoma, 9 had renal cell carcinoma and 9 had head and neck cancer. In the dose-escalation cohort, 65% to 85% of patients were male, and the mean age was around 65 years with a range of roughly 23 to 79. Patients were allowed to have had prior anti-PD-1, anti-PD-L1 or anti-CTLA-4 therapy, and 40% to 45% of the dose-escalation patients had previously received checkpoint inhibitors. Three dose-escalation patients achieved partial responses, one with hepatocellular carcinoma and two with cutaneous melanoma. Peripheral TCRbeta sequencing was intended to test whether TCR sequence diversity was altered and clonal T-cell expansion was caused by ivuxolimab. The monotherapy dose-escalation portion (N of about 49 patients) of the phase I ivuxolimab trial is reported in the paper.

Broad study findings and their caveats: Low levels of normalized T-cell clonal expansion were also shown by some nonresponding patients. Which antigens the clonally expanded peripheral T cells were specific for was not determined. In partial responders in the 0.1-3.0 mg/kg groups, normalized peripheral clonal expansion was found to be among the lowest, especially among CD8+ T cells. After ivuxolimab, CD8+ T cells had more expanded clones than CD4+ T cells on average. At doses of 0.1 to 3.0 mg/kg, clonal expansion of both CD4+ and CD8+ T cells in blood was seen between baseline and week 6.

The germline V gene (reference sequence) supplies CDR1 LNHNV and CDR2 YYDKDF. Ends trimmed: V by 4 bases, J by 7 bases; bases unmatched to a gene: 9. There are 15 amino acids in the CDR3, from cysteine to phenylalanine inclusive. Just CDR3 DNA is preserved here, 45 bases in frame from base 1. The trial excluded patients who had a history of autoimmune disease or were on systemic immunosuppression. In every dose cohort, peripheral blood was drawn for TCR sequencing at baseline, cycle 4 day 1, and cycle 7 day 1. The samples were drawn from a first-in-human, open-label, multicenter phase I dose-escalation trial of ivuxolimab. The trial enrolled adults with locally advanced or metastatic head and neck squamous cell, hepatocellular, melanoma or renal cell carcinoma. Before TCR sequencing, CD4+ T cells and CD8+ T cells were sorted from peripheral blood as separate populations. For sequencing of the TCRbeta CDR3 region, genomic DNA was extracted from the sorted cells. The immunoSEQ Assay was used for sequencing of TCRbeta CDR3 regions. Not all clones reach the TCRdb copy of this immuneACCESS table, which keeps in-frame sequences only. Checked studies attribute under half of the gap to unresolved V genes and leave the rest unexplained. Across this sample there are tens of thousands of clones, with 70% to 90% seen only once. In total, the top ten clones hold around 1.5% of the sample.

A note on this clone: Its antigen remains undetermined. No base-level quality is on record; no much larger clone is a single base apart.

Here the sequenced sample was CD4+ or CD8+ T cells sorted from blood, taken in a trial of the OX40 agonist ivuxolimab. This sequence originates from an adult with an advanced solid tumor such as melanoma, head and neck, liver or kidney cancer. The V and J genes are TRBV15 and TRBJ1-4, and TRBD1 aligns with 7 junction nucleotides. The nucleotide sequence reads TGTGCCACCAGCAAAGCAGGGGGTTTGGGTGAAAAACTGTTTTTT. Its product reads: CATSKAGGLGEKLFF.